This T cell receptor (beta chain) was recovered during a study of glioma-infiltrating T cells. The wider study: WHO grade II oligodendrogliomas or astrocytomas, plus non-recurrent WHO grade IV glioblastomas, were sampled. About one million peripheral T cells were targeted at about 4.5- to 11-fold coverage.

The germline V gene encodes CDR1 SGHNT and CDR2 YYREEE (reference sequence). The CDR3 length is 15 residues. V was shortened by 6 bases and J by 0 bases, with 13 bases between the two germline ends. Study outcomes and limitations: Tissue-blood divergence was below expectation in non-neoplastic patients, above in gliomas.

This clonotype occurred once. As yet, its antigen is unknown. Amplification of TCR alpha and beta CDR3 regions from RNA used iRepertoire nested multiplex PCR. TCRdb reanalysed the multiplex PCR reads using MiXCR and keeps one entry per CDR3 protein. The top ten clones hold around 11% of a sample with roughly 350,000 distinct CDR3 sequences, 41% of them seen once. The chain links TRBV5-4 to TRBJ2-1; perhaps TRBD2 as D (6 bases). The receptor was isolated from a human donor with low-grade glioma or glioblastoma, undergoing nonglioma brain surgery, or in good health (not recorded which). The specimen was glioma tissue, nonneoplastic brain tissue, or PBMCs (not recorded which). CDR3 loop: CASNQAGTSYNEQFF. The CDR3, as DNA: TGTGCCAGCAACCAAGCGGGCACCTCCTACAATGAGCAGTTCTTC.